The clone carrying this T cell receptor (beta chain) was counted only a few times. What it binds is unknown. In each sample, at least 6.5 million PBMCs were isolated. Trimming shortened V by 5 bases and J by 3 bases, and 11 bases separated the two germline ends. CDR3 length: 14 amino acids. This sample was taken from a study of blood T cells in healthy people across ages. Study-wide results and limits: Both higher diversity and more naive CD4+ cells marked long-lived donors when set against aged donors. Naive and antigen-experienced cells were not separated, limiting conclusive comparison.

It was with a sample-barcoded 5' primer and a J-beta primer mix that a second PCR of roughly 6 to 12 cycles was run. TCRdb re-called the 5' RACE reads with MiXCR, one entry per CDR3 protein. The sample shows over 950,000 distinct CDR3 sequences, 35% to 40% of them seen only once. The sample consisted of blood. This chain uses TRBV12-3 or TRBV12-4 with TRBJ1-5; D remains ambiguous. The TCR was taken from a man younger than 35 in good health. The CDR3 loop is CASSTRRNNQPQHF. CDR3 coding DNA: TGTGCCAGCAGTACGAGGAGGAACAATCAGCCCCAGCATTTT.